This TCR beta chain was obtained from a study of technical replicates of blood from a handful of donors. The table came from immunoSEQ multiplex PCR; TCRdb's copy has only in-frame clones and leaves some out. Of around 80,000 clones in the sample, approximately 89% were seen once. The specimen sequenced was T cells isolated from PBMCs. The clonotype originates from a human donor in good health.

This chain's CDR3 is CASSFERISSNQPQHF. In nucleotides, the CDR3 is TGTGCCAGCAGTTTTGAGAGAATTTCTAGCAATCAGCCCCAGCATTTT. V is TRBV28 and J is TRBJ1-5; unclear D gene. Germline V gene lookup returns CDR1 MDHEN and CDR2 SYDVKM. V lost 3 bases, J lost 0 bases, and 12 bases lay in between. This CDR3 is built from 16 residues.